This paragraph covers one T cell receptor (beta chain) sequence. Its antigen is unknown. No base-level quality is on record; no much larger clone is a single base apart. The collaborating institutions used their own protocols to collect whole blood in K2EDTA tubes. For TCRbeta analysis, collaborators shipped samples as frozen whole blood, isolated PBMCs, or DNA extracted from either of those sample types. TCRbeta CDR3 regions were amplified from genomic DNA using the immunoSEQ Assay, a bias-controlled multiplex PCR. On the study's bioinformatics: The number of nucleated cells in each sample was estimated from the amplification of reference gene primers within the assay. To quantify the absolute abundance of each unique TCRbeta CDR3 rearrangement, sequence reads were collapsed and filtered. Productive Simpson clonality was computed per sample as the square root of Simpson's diversity index over productive rearrangements. This immuneACCESS table, as held by TCRdb, lists in-frame sequences with V and J called but not all clones. Of the missing ones, under half trace to an unresolved V gene in checked studies; the others have no known cause. The DNA was the basis for D and trimming; V, J and clone size are from that table. Across this sample there are 410,000 or so clones, with 86% seen only once. Under 1.5% of the sample is taken by the ten largest.

This sample stems from a study of blood T cell repertoires in COVID-19 (dated by TCRdb to 2020 to 2021). For the study in its entirety: Samples from collaborators originated in the United States, Italy and Spain and spanned both the acute and convalescent phases of COVID-19. Subjects who had been exposed to COVID-19, were actively infected with it, or had recovered from it provided the deeply sampled blood TCRbeta repertoires that made up the dataset. The sample metadata nearly always contained a de-identified subject ID, COVID-19 status, age in years and sex. The repertoires were released in a freely available public database meant as a resource for research on the immune response to SARS-CoV-2. Where available, HLA class I and class II types were taken from metadata supplied by the sample provider and were not determined by assay-based typing. The samples were drawn from the first 160 participants of the ongoing ImmuneRACE study and from over a thousand subjects provided by 6 global collaborators. The material from the prospective study consisted of cDNA or gDNA derived from T cells, B-cell-depleted T cells, or PBMCs.

V trim: 4 bases; J trim: 8 bases; unmatched bases: 4. CDR1 and CDR2, per the germline V gene (reference sequence), are LGHDT and YNNKEL. From its cysteine to its phenylalanine, the CDR3 spans 12 amino acids. Solely the CDR3 DNA is kept, with 36 bases framed from the first base. Here is what the overall study found, with its caveats: The quantity of clinical and demographic metadata differed by source and by participant and was supplied without curation.

The origin of this receptor is a woman younger than 45 with active or convalescent COVID-19. Sequenced: peripheral blood. The chain uses TRBV3-1 (or the pseudogene TRBV3-2) and TRBJ1-2; the junction holds 7 bases that match TRBD1. Read as DNA, the sequence is TGTGCCAGCAGCCGAGGGACAGACGGCTACACCTTC. It encodes CASSRGTDGYTF.